Below, 32 T cell receptor beta chains from the same sample are listed, as sequenced in a study of cytotoxic CD8 clonotypes in ibrutinib-treated CLL. Data came from immunoSEQ multiplex PCR; TCRdb stores just in-frame clones and leaves some out. The sample shows about 140,000 clones, more than 75% of them seen only once. The sample was PBMCs, taken after 36 months of ibrutinib treatment. The receptors were gathered from a human donor with chronic lymphocytic leukemia.

V and J are TRBV11-2 and TRBJ2-6; TRBD2 matches at 8 bases. CDR1 and CDR2 from the germline V gene are SGHAT and FQNNGV. Trimming at V came to 0 bases and at J to 0 bases, leaving 4 bases not matched to a gene. The CDR3 extends over 18 amino acids. The CDR3 nucleotides read TGTGCCAGCAGCTTAGATAGCGGGACTCCCTCTGGGGCCAACGTCCTGACTTTC. This translates into CASSLDSGTPSGANVLTF.

The V gene is TRBV4-1, the J gene TRBJ1-2; no reliable D call. The CDR3 has 15 amino acids. CDR1 is MGHRA and CDR2 is YSYEKL in the germline V gene. V dropped 3 bases and J dropped 2 bases, with 13 bases sitting between them. CDR3 nucleotide sequence: TGCGCCAGCAGCCATACTGGGCGGGAAAACTATGGCTACACCTTC. Protein: CASSHTGRENYGYTF.

V and J are TRBV5-1 and TRBJ1-1; 9 bases agree with TRBD1. The germline V gene has CDR1 SGHRS and CDR2 YFSETQ. V shed 0 bases and J 3 bases; nucleotides not matched to a gene: 12. This CDR3 comprises 18 residues. The chain's CDR3 is CASSLVADRGQWHTEAFF. DNA for the CDR3: TGCGCCAGCAGCTTGGTTGCGGACAGGGGTCAGTGGCACACTGAAGCTTTCTTT.

This chain links TRBV28 with TRBJ2-7, with D possibly TRBD1 on 6 matching bases. V lost 3 bases to trimming and J lost 1 base, with 13 bases between them. There are 15 residues in the CDR3. Germline V gives CDR1 MDHEN, CDR2 SYDVKM. The CDR3 nucleotides read TGTGCCAGCAGTTTGGGACCGGGACAATCCTACGAGCAGTACTTC. Translating it yields CASSLGPGQSYEQYF.

V gene TRBV18 combines with J gene TRBJ1-3; no clear D gene. The germline V and J ends were trimmed by 3 bases and 3 bases, with 15 bases remaining between them. Germline V gene data show CDR1 as KGHSH and CDR2 as LQKENI. This CDR3 comprises 16 residues. This CDR3 is CASSPYSPSDGNTIYF. The DNA for the CDR3 is TGTGCCAGCTCACCCTATAGCCCGAGTGATGGAAACACCATATATTTT.

CDR3 in DNA: TGTGCCACCAGCAGAGACGGGCGGGAGACCCAGTACTTC. Protein sequence: CATSRDGRETQYF. This chain uses TRBV15 with TRBJ2-5; D gene ambiguous. There are 13 residues in the CDR3. V was cut by 0 bases and J by 5 bases, with 7 bases left in between. Germline CDR1 and CDR2: LNHNV and YYDKDF (reference sequence).

The CDR3 DNA follows: TGTGCCATCAGTTACGGTGGCCCTACTCTAGGCACTGAAGCTTTCTTT. It encodes CAISYGGPTLGTEAFF. The genes are TRBV10-3 and TRBJ1-1; D gene uncertain. The CDR3 contains 16 residues. Deletions cut 5 bases from V and 4 bases from J, with 20 bases between. CDR1 is ENHRY, CDR2 SYGVKD, per germline.

The chain couples TRBV30 to TRBJ2-5; D remains ambiguous. Germline CDR1 and CDR2: GTSNPN and SVGIG (reference sequence). V lost 1 base to trimming and J lost 1 base, with 7 bases between them. The CDR3 has 13 amino acids. The CDR3, as DNA: TGTGCCTGGAGTGCTGGCCTCCAAGAGACCCAGTACTTC. The encoded protein is CAWSAGLQETQYF.

The rearrangement links TRBV19 to TRBJ1-2; a possible D gene is TRBD1 (6 bases). Trimming left V 11 bases short and J 4 bases short, with 23 bases between. CDR1 is LNHDA, CDR2 SQIVND, per germline (reference sequence). This CDR3 comprises 15 residues. This chain's CDR3 is CAAPHRGQPLYGYTF. The CDR3 coding sequence is TGTGCCGCCCCCCACCGAGGACAGCCTCTCTATGGCTACACCTTC.

V usage is TRBV11-2 and J usage is TRBJ1-2, with unresolved D. V dropped 5 bases and J dropped 5 bases, with 6 bases sitting between them. The length of the CDR3 is 11 residues. Germline V lookup: CDR1 SGHAT, CDR2 FQNNGV. The CDR3 sequence: CASSDVYGYTF. Written as DNA, the CDR3 is TGTGCCAGCAGCGATGTTTATGGCTACACCTTC.

V is TRBV18 and J is TRBJ1-5; D is ambiguous. Per the germline V gene, CDR1 is KGHSH and CDR2 is LQKENI. V lost 0 bases, J lost 4 bases, and 7 bases lay in between. The CDR3 is 14 amino acids. The CDR3 region has the DNA TGTGCCAGCTCACCACCGGGTCAGAATCAGCCCCAGCATTTT. Residues: CASSPPGQNQPQHF.

This chain joins TRBV28 and TRBJ2-1, with 13 bases lining up with TRBD2. The CDR3 runs to 14 residues. Germline trimming cut 6 bases from V and 8 bases from J; bases unmatched to any gene: 4. Germline V CDR1 and CDR2: MDHEN, SYDVKM. This CDR3 is CASRKLAGGHEQFF. DNA for the CDR3: TGTGCCAGCAGGAAACTAGCGGGGGGGCATGAGCAGTTCTTC.

V usage is TRBV5-6 and J usage is TRBJ2-3; no definite D call. The germline V gene encodes CDR1 SGHDT and CDR2 YYEEEE. Trimming removed 0 bases at V and 6 bases at J, with 5 bases between. This CDR3 region has 12 residues. The CDR3, as DNA: TGTGCCAGCAGCTTGGGAGAGGATACGCAGTATTTT. Amino acids: CASSLGEDTQYF.

The chain employs TRBV2 and TRBJ1-1; the D gene is possibly TRBD1 (6 bases). Trimming cost V 8 bases and J 5 bases, with 15 bases left between them. This CDR3 is built from 13 residues. CDR1 and CDR2 from the germline V gene are SNHLY and FYNNEI. CDR3 DNA: TGTGCCAGCTCTCTCGGGGGGCGGACTGAAGCTTTCTTT. Amino acid sequence: CASSLGGRTEAFF.

The chain combines TRBV4-1 with TRBJ1-5; 9 nucleotides align to TRBD1. J gave up 0 bases and V 2 bases, and 14 bases lay outside the gene matches. The CDR3 contains 20 residues. The germline V gene has CDR1 MGHRA and CDR2 YSYEKL. CDR3 sequence: CASSQSPLQGAPYSNQPQHF. CDR3 DNA: TGCGCCAGCAGCCAAAGTCCGTTACAGGGGGCTCCCTATAGCAATCAGCCCCAGCATTTT.

The V and J genes are TRBV5-1 and TRBJ1-3, with D possibly TRBD1 on 5 matching bases. Germline lookup yields CDR1 SGHRS and CDR2 YFSETQ. Trimming stripped 4 bases from V and 8 bases from J, with 22 bases between. This CDR3 has 16 residues. The CDR3 coding sequence is TGCGCCAGCAGCCTCACTCCGGGGCTCTCCTGGGACACCATATATTTT. It encodes CASSLTPGLSWDTIYF.

The CDR3 region is CASSFQATRYEQYF. In DNA, the CDR3 is TGTGCCAGCAGTTTCCAGGCCACCCGCTACGAGCAGTACTTC. The gene calls are TRBV27 and TRBJ2-7; D is unclear. Trimming took 3 bases from V and 3 from J, leaving 12 bases between them. The CDR3 consists of 14 residues. Germline CDR1 MNHEY, CDR2 SMNVEV (reference sequence).

The J gene is TRBJ1-4, the V gene TRBV2; perhaps TRBD1 as D (6 bases). Trimming pared 6 bases from V and 3 bases from J, leaving 11 bases between. The V gene's germline CDR1 is SNHLY and CDR2 FYNNEI. CDR3 length: 14 residues. This chain's CDR3 is CASSVWTANEKLFF. CDR3 bases: TGTGCCAGCAGCGTGTGGACAGCTAATGAAAAACTGTTTTTT.

The chain joins TRBV7-8 to TRBJ2-2; perhaps TRBD2 as D (6 bases). V was cut by 5 bases and J by 2 bases, with 12 bases left in between. Germline loops: CDR1 SGHVS, CDR2 FQNEAQ. The CDR3 length is 15 residues. In DNA, the CDR3 is TGTGCCAGCAGCGTTTACGGGGGAAACACCGGGGAGCTGTTTTTT. The encoded protein is CASSVYGGNTGELFF.

The chain links TRBV10-1 to TRBJ2-1; the D gene could be TRBD1 or TRBD2 (5 bases each). This CDR3 has 13 residues. Germline V gene sequence: CDR1 WNHNN, CDR2 SYGVQD (reference sequence). The V end lost 4 bases, the J end lost 2 bases, and 6 bases lay between the germline ends. CDR3 bases: TGCGCCAGCAGTGCGGGGCCCTACAATGAGCAGTTCTTC. This codes for CASSAGPYNEQFF.

V gene TRBV5-1 combines with J gene TRBJ1-2; a weak D match, TRBD1 (6 bases). Trimming stripped 0 bases from V and 4 bases from J, with 13 bases between. Per the germline V gene, CDR1 is SGHRS and CDR2 is YFSETQ. The CDR3 extends over 15 amino acids. The CDR3 loop is CASSLGRTDVYGYTF. The CDR3 nucleotides are TGCGCCAGCAGCTTGGGGCGGACAGACGTCTATGGCTACACCTTC.

This chain joins TRBV4-2 and TRBJ2-5; D is possibly TRBD1 (6 bases). Trimming shortened V by 3 bases and J by 4 bases, and 15 bases separated the two germline ends. In germline, CDR1 is LGHNA, CDR2 YNFKEQ. The CDR3 has 15 amino acids. In DNA, the CDR3 is TGTGCCAGCAGCCACTCCGGGACAAAGGGAGAGACCCAGTACTTC. Translating it yields CASSHSGTKGETQYF.

The CDR3: CASRAGTFTEAFF. CDR3 DNA sequence: TGTGCCAGCAGGGCCGGGACATTCACTGAAGCTTTCTTT. J is TRBJ1-1 and V is TRBV2, with a weak D call TRBD1 (6 bases). The length of the CDR3 is 13 residues. The germline CDR1 and CDR2 sequences are SNHLY and FYNNEI. V was pared by 6 bases and J by 4 bases, with 12 bases between.

The V call is TRBV5-1, the J call TRBJ2-2, with no clear D. V was shortened by 0 bases and J by 4 bases, with 10 bases between the two germline ends. This CDR3 region has 15 residues. CDR1 is SGHRS and CDR2 is YFSETQ in the germline V gene. CDR3 protein: CASSLVSTSTGELFF. The CDR3 nucleotides are TGCGCCAGCAGCTTGGTTTCCACTTCCACCGGGGAGCTGTTTTTT.

The CDR3 DNA reads TGTGCCAGCAGCTTAGCGGGTGTAGCTCAGGATACGCAGTATTTT. It yields the protein CASSLAGVAQDTQYF. The chain combines TRBV7-6 with TRBJ2-3; no clear D gene. The CDR3 is 15 amino acids. V was shortened by 0 bases and J by 6 bases, with 13 bases between the two germline ends. Germline values: CDR1 SGHVS, CDR2 FNYEAQ.

The chain has TRBV27 and TRBJ1-5; D call uncertain. Germline V gene data show CDR1 as MNHEY and CDR2 as SMNVEV (reference sequence). The V and J ends lost 2 bases and 0 bases respectively, with 11 bases between them. The CDR3 loop spans 16 amino acids. The chain's CDR3 is CASSLGLSYSNQPQHF. CDR3 bases: TGTGCCAGCAGTTTAGGGCTGTCGTATAGCAATCAGCCCCAGCATTTT.

The CDR3 spells CASSPLGQESSYEQYF. The CDR3 nucleotides read TGTGCCAGCAGTCCCCTGGGACAGGAGAGTTCCTACGAGCAGTACTTC. This chain connects TRBV28 to TRBJ2-7; 8 nucleotides agree with TRBD1. V gave up 5 bases and J gave up 1 base; unmatched junction bases: 10. This CDR3 has 16 residues. The germline V gene encodes CDR1 MDHEN and CDR2 SYDVKM.

The V and J genes are TRBV7-9 and TRBJ2-7; D is perhaps TRBD2 (5 bases). The length of the CDR3 is 12 residues. The ends were cut back, 11 bases at V and 1 base at J, with 12 bases in the middle. Germline assignment: CDR1 SEHNR and CDR2 FQNEAQ (reference sequence). CDR3 sequence: CASSEGSYEQYF. In DNA, the CDR3 is TGTGCCTCCAGCGAGGGTTCCTACGAGCAGTACTTC.

The chain uses TRBV15 and TRBJ1-1; 8 nucleotides line up with TRBD1. V shed 1 base and J 5 bases; nucleotides not matched to a gene: 3. Germline-derived CDR1 and CDR2 are LNHNV and YYDKDF (reference sequence). This CDR3 contains 14 residues. The CDR3 region has the DNA TGTGCCACCAGCAGAGGACAGGGGTCTACTGAAGCTTTCTTT. Amino acid sequence: CATSRGQGSTEAFF.

The chain joins TRBV11-2 to TRBJ2-3; no clear D gene. Trimming took off 4 bases at V and 2 bases at J, with 16 bases between the two ends. Germline lookup yields CDR1 SGHAT and CDR2 FQNNGV. The CDR3 is 16 residues long. The CDR3 DNA is TGTGCCAGCAGCTCCCTTATATATCGAGCCACAGATACGCAGTATTTT. As protein: CASSSLIYRATDTQYF.

The V call is TRBV5-1, the J call TRBJ1-1; D uncertain. Looked up from germline, CDR1 is SGHRS and CDR2 is YFSETQ. Trimming pared 4 bases from V and 0 bases from J, leaving 13 bases between. The CDR3 loop spans 15 amino acids. The DNA of the CDR3 is TGCGCCAGCAGCCTGTCGGTCTCCATGAACACTGAAGCTTTCTTT. This encodes CASSLSVSMNTEAFF.

V and J are TRBV15 and TRBJ1-5, with D perhaps TRBD1 (5 bases). The CDR3 is made up of 17 amino acids. V lost 0 bases to trimming and J lost 4 bases, with 16 bases between them. Per germline, CDR1 LNHNV and CDR2 YYDKDF (reference sequence). Here the CDR3 DNA reads TGTGCCACCAGCAGAGATGGATGGGGCAGGGCTAATCAGCCCCAGCATTTT. Translated: CATSRDGWGRANQPQHF.